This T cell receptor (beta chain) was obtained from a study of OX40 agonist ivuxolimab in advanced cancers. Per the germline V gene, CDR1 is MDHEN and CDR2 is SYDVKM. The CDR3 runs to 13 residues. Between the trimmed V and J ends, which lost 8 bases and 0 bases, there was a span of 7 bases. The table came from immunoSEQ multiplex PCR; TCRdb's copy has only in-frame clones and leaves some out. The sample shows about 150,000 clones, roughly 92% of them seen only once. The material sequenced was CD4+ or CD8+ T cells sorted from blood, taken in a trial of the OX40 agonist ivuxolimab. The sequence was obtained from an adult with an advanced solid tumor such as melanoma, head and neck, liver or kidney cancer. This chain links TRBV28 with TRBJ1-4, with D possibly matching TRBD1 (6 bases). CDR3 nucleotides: TGTGCCAGCGGACAGCCAACTAATGAAAAACTGTTTTTT. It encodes CASGQPTNEKLFF.